This T cell receptor beta chain originates from a study of blood T cell repertoires in COVID-19 (TCRdb year 2020). Turning to the overall study: Collaborator samples came from the United States, Italy and Spain and covered acute and convalescent phases of COVID-19. The prospective study material was composed of cDNA or gDNA derived from T cells, B-cell-depleted T cells, or PBMCs. Subjects who had been exposed to COVID-19, were actively infected with it, or had recovered from it provided the deeply sampled blood TCRbeta repertoires that made up the dataset. The repertoires were released in a freely available public database intended as a resource for research on the immune response to SARS-CoV-2. The samples were drawn from the first 160 participants of the ongoing ImmuneRACE study and from more than 1,000 subjects provided by 6 global collaborators. The sample metadata nearly always contained a de-identified subject ID, COVID-19 status, age in years and sex. Where available, HLA class I and class II types were taken from metadata supplied by the sample provider and were not determined by assay-based typing. Findings and caveats that apply to the study as a whole: Clinical and demographic metadata were provided uncurated, with the amount varying by source and participant.

This clone was picked up a small number of times. The clone's antigen remains unknown. No much larger clone exists at a distance of one base, and base qualities are not known. TCRbeta CDR3 regions were amplified from genomic DNA by means of the immunoSEQ Assay, a bias-controlled multiplex PCR. In the authors' own workflow: Within the assay, amplification of reference gene primers was used to estimate how many nucleated cells each sample contained. Sequence reads were collapsed and filtered to measure the absolute abundance of every unique TCRbeta CDR3 rearrangement. For each sample, productive Simpson clonality was calculated as the square root of Simpson's diversity index over productive rearrangements. TCRdb re-hosts the immuneACCESS table, in-frame sequences only. Its copies lack some clones; in the studies checked, an unresolved V gene accounts for under half of them, and the cause for the rest is not known. The V and J calls and clone size are taken from that table; D and trimming were inferred from the DNA. Recorded for this sample are roughly 330,000 clones; roughly 90% of them occurred a single time. Approximately 4% of the sample lies in the top ten.

The germline V gene (reference sequence) supplies CDR1 GTSNPN and CDR2 SVGIG. The V and J ends are trimmed by 5 bases and 6 bases, leaving 10 bases between them. Its CDR3 holds 12 amino acids, cysteine through phenylalanine. The entry retains the CDR3 DNA only, 36 bases that are in frame from base 1. Collaborating institutions collected whole blood in K2EDTA tubes following their own protocols. For TCRbeta analysis, collaborators shipped samples in one of three forms: frozen whole blood, isolated PBMCs, or DNA extracted from either of those sample types. The sequence was obtained from a woman aged 50 to 65 with active or convalescent COVID-19. The receptor chain draws on TRBV30 and TRBJ2-2; a confident D gene designation cannot be given. The sequenced material came from peripheral blood. The nucleotide sequence reads TGTGCCTGGCAAAGCCTAGCCGGGGAGCTGTTTTTT. The resulting protein is CAWQSLAGELFF.